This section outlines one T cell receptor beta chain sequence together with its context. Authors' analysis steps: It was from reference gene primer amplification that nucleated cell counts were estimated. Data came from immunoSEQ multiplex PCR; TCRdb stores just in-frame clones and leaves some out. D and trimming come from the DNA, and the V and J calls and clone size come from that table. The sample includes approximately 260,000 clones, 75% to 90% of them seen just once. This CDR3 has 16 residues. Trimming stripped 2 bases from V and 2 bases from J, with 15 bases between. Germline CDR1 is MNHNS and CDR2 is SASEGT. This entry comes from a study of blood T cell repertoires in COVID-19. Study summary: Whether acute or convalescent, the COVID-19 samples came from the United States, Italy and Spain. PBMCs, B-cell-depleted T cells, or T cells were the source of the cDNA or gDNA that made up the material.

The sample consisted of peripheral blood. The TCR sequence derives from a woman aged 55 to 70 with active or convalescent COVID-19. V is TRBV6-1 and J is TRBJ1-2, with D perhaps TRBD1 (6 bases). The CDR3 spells CASSEQGRQNNYGYTF. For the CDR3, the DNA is TGTGCCAGCAGTGAACAGGGGCGACAAAACAACTATGGCTACACCTTC.